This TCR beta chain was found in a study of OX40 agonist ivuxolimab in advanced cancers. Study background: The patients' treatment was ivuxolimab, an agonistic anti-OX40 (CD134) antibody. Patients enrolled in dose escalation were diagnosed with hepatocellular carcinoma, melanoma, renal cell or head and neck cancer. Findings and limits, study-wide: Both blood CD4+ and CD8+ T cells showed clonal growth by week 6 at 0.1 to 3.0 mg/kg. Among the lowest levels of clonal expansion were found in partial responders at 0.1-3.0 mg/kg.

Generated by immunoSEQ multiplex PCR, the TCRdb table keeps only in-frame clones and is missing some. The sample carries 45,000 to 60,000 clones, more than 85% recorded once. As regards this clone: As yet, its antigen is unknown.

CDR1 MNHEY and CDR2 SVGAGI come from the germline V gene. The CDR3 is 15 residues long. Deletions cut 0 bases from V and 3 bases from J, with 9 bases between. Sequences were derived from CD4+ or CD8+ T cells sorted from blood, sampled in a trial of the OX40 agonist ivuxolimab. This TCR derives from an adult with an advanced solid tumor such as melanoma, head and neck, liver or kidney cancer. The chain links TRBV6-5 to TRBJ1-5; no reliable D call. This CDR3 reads CASSYSWADNQPQHF. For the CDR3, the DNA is TGTGCCAGCAGTTACTCTTGGGCGGACAATCAGCCCCAGCATTTT.